This TCR beta chain was captured by sequencing in a study of PD-L1 blockade in urothelial cancer. Background on the study: Samples came from 3 weeks, at the second dose, and 6 weeks into treatment. Blood samples contained a median about 130,000 T cells. Findings and caveats of the study: Below-median pretreatment blood TCR clonality predicted better survival.

Here immunoSEQ multiplex PCR was the method, and the copy in TCRdb shows in-frame clones only, minus some. The table has around 51,000 clones, roughly 86% seen once; the top ten hold under 20%. This CDR3 region has 14 residues. V lost 5 bases and J lost 5, with 13 bases in between. CDR1 is SGHAT, CDR2 FQNNGV, per germline. Details on this clone: Its cognate antigen is unknown.

Source: PBMCs, taken around atezolizumab (anti-PD-L1) treatment. The chain joins TRBV11-2 to TRBJ1-3; D uncertain. This TCR derives from a man aged 60 to 69 with urothelial cancer. CDR3 in amino acids: CASSGQRFRNTIYF. The CDR3 region has the DNA TGTGCCAGCAGCGGGCAGCGGTTTCGAAACACCATATATTTT. Based on the CDR3 plus reference TRBV11-2 and TRBJ1-3, the full variable domain is EAGVAQSPRYKIIEKRQSVAFWCNPISGHATLYWYQQILGQGPKLLIQFQNNGVVDDSQLPKDRFSAERLKGVDSTLKIQPAKLEDSAVYLCASSGQRFRNTIYFGEGSWLTVV.